The 22 T cell receptor beta chains reported below all come from one sample, sequenced in a study of blood T cell repertoires in COVID-19. The data were produced by immunoSEQ multiplex PCR, yet TCRdb's version contains in-frame clones alone and is incomplete. The table shows about 180,000 clones, with more than 75% occurring only once. Sequencing was done on a sample of PBMCs or T cells enriched from blood (not recorded which). All receptors come from a young woman who had recovered from COVID-19.

The CDR3 DNA reads TGTGCCAGTAGTCCGTCCGTAGGGACACCCTACGAGCAGTACTTC. It encodes CASSPSVGTPYEQYF. The rearrangement joins TRBV19 to TRBJ2-7, with D perhaps TRBD1 (6 bases). Between the trimmed V and J ends, which lost 5 bases and 2 bases, there was a span of 16 bases. The germline V gene has CDR1 LNHDA and CDR2 SQIVND (reference sequence). The CDR3 has 15 residues.

This clone was counted a single time. The chain links TRBV9 to TRBJ2-3, with D tentatively TRBD2 (6 bases). The V end was cut by 0 bases, the J end by 6 bases, with 14 bases between. The CDR3 extends over 15 amino acids. The germline V gene encodes CDR1 SGDLS and CDR2 YYNGEE. The CDR3 is CASSVGGVAADTQYF. The CDR3 region has the DNA TGTGCCAGCAGCGTAGGGGGGGTAGCGGCCGATACGCAGTATTTT.

V gene TRBV12-1 combines with J gene TRBJ1-2; no check of the table's D call, TRBD1, against the DNA was made. TRBV12-1 constitutes a pseudogene. CDR3 length: 17 residues. The CDR3 spells CASSFAGDSDDIYGYTF. DNA for the CDR3: TGTGCCAGCAGCTTTGCGGGGGACAGCGACGACATCTATGGCTACACCTTC.

The chain joins TRBV11-2 to TRBJ2-1; TRBD2 aligns across 7 bases. After removal of 7 bases from V and 0 bases from J, the junction contained 18 bases not matched to a gene. From germline, CDR1 is SGHAT and CDR2 FQNNGV. CDR3 length: 19 amino acids. The CDR3 region has the DNA TGTGCCAGCAACCACCCGGGCGGGGGTCCTAAGAGCTCCTACAATGAGCAGTTCTTC. Protein: CASNHPGGGPKSSYNEQFF.

This clone is a singleton in its sample. The V and J genes are TRBV11-2 and TRBJ2-7; 15 nucleotides align to TRBD2. The CDR3 is 16 residues long. Trimming cost V 5 bases and J 5 bases; bases outside gene matches: 7. Germline CDR1 reads SGHAT; CDR2 reads FQNNGV. The CDR3 region has the DNA TGTGCCAGCAGCCCAAGGGGACTAGCGGGAGGTGACGAGCAGTACTTC. The encoded protein is CASSPRGLAGGDEQYF.

The rearrangement joins TRBV29-1 to TRBJ2-3; 8 bases align to TRBD2. The CDR3 totals 13 residues. V shed 3 bases, J shed 4 bases, and the junction held 3 bases outside the gene matches. Looked up from germline, CDR1 is SQVTM and CDR2 is ANQGSEA. CDR3: CSVDGGRPDTQYF. The CDR3 region has the DNA TGCAGCGTTGATGGCGGGAGGCCAGATACGCAGTATTTT.

The rearrangement joins TRBV5-6 to TRBJ2-7; maybe TRBD1 (5 bases). The CDR3 length is 13 residues. V lost 1 base, J lost 7 bases, and 12 bases lay in between. CDR1 is SGHDT and CDR2 is YYEEEE in the germline V gene. The CDR3 DNA is TGTGCCAGCAGCTTGCGGCAGGGCATTGAGCAGTACTTC. It specifies CASSLRQGIEQYF.

This chain connects TRBV19 to TRBJ1-2; D remains unclear. Germline CDR1 reads LNHDA; CDR2 reads SQIVND (reference sequence). Trimming stripped 6 bases from V and 8 bases from J, with 22 bases between. The CDR3 runs 15 residues. The CDR3 sequence is CASSGSDLRSRGYTF. The CDR3 DNA is TGTGCCAGTAGCGGGTCAGACCTTAGGTCGCGGGGCTACACCTTC. Based on the CDR3 plus reference TRBV19 and TRBJ1-2, the full variable domain is DGGITQSPKYLFRKEGQNVTLSCEQNLNHDAMYWYRQDPGQGLRLIYYSQIVNDFQKGDIAEGYSVSREKKESFPLTVTSAQKNPTAFYLCASSGSDLRSRGYTFGSGTRLTVV.

The V call is TRBV11-2, the J call TRBJ2-1, with D possibly being TRBD2 (6 bases). Per the germline V gene, CDR1 is SGHAT and CDR2 is FQNNGV. The V end lost 1 base, the J end lost 5 bases, and 12 bases lay between the germline ends. This CDR3 region has 15 residues. The CDR3 DNA is TGTGCCAGCAGCTTAGTTACTAGCCGAGACAATGAGCAGTTCTTC. As protein: CASSLVTSRDNEQFF.

This clone was seen a handful of times. The chain recombines TRBV10-3 with TRBJ2-7; 7 nucleotides line up with TRBD2. With 4 bases clipped from V and 0 bases from J, the junction kept 3 bases outside the gene matches. Germline values: CDR1 ENHRY, CDR2 SYGVKD. The CDR3 covers 14 residues. DNA for the CDR3: TGTGCCATCAGTGTGGGGGGGAGCTCCTACGAGCAGTACTTC. Its protein product is CAISVGGSSYEQYF.

The rearrangement joins TRBV28 to TRBJ2-7; TRBD2 matches 8 bases. CDR1 is MDHEN and CDR2 is SYDVKM in the germline V gene. The CDR3 has 15 residues. V shed 6 bases, J shed 3 bases, and the junction held 10 bases outside the gene matches. The CDR3 protein is CASSSGGVVFYEQYF. The CDR3 DNA sequence: TGTGCCAGCAGCTCGGGAGGGGTCGTCTTCTACGAGCAGTACTTC.

The chain combines TRBV7-8 with TRBJ1-2; 8 bases align to TRBD1. Trimming took 4 bases from V and 13 from J; bases not matched to a gene: 8. Germline V gives CDR1 SGHVS, CDR2 FQNEAQ. The CDR3 runs 12 residues. The DNA of the CDR3 is TGTGCCAGCAGCTCCCATCAGGGGGCCTGCACCTTC. Its translation is CASSSHQGACTF.

V usage is TRBV7-2 and J usage is TRBJ1-6; D uncertain. Looked up from germline, CDR1 is SGHTA and CDR2 is FQGNSA. The CDR3 length is 13 residues. With 7 bases removed from V and 8 bases from J, the gap between germline ends came to 12 bases. The CDR3 DNA reads TGTGCCAGCAACTCACGGGTGGATTCACCCCTCCACTTT. Protein sequence: CASNSRVDSPLHF.

The CDR3 sequence is CASSERTGGNTGELFF. CDR3 bases: TGTGCCAGCTCAGAGCGGACAGGAGGGAACACCGGGGAGCTGTTTTTT. V is TRBV18 and J is TRBJ2-2, with TRBD1 matching 7 bases. V trimming: 5 bases; J trimming: 1 base; junction bases outside the gene matches: 7. Germline lookup yields CDR1 KGHSH and CDR2 LQKENI. This CDR3 has 16 amino acids.

The genes are TRBV28 and TRBJ2-3; D may be TRBD2 (7 bases). Germline CDR1 and CDR2: MDHEN and SYDVKM. Trimming took off 10 bases at V and 7 bases at J, with 21 bases between the two ends. The CDR3 is 14 amino acids. For the CDR3, the DNA is TGTGCCATTAGGGGGGCGGGAGTGAATAATACGCAGTATTTT. Translation gives CAIRGAGVNNTQYF.

The chain employs TRBV24-1 and TRBJ2-5, with 8 bases lining up with TRBD2. The germline CDR1 and CDR2 sequences are KGHDR and SFDVKD. V trimming: 1 base; J trimming: 5 bases; junction bases outside the gene matches: 11. The CDR3 extends over 17 amino acids. The CDR3 bases are TGTGCCACCAGTGATTTTTCCTTGGGACTAGTCTCGGAGACCCAGTACTTC. Protein sequence: CATSDFSLGLVSETQYF.

The sample holds one count of this clone. J is TRBJ2-1 and V is TRBV10-3, with 8 bases identical to TRBD2. Germline CDR1 and CDR2: ENHRY and SYGVKD. V was pared by 10 bases and J by 5 bases, with 4 bases of the junction left unmatched. The CDR3 contains 12 residues. The CDR3 here is CATGAGDNEQFF. Here the CDR3 DNA reads TGTGCCACCGGAGCGGGAGACAATGAGCAGTTCTTC.

The gene calls are TRBV27 and TRBJ2-1; weak D call: TRBD1 (5 bases). V lost 6 bases and J 3 bases, leaving 6 bases between the germline ends. Germline lookup yields CDR1 MNHEY and CDR2 SMNVEV (reference sequence). CDR3 length: 12 amino acids. Written as DNA, the CDR3 is TGTGCCAGCAGAGACAGCTACAATGAGCAGTTCTTC. Translation: CASRDSYNEQFF.

V gene TRBV6-1 combines with J gene TRBJ2-7; unclear D gene. Looked up from germline, CDR1 is MNHNS and CDR2 is SASEGT. V lost 2 bases and J 5 bases, leaving 13 bases between the germline ends. The CDR3 has 14 residues. The CDR3 here is CASSERSLGDEQYF. CDR3 nucleotides: TGTGCCAGCAGTGAAAGGAGTCTAGGAGACGAGCAGTACTTC.

The chain recombines TRBV7-9 with TRBJ2-7; TRBD1 aligns across 9 bases. The V segment lost 3 bases and the J segment 4 bases; nucleotides outside the gene matches: 13. The CDR3 sequence is 17 residues long. In germline, CDR1 is SEHNR, CDR2 FQNEAQ (reference sequence). CDR3 bases: TGTGCCAGCAGCTTCACAGGGGGCAGTAAGATCAATTACGAGCAGTACTTC. It codes for CASSFTGGSKINYEQYF.

J is TRBJ2-1 and V is TRBV7-9; 8 nucleotides align to TRBD2. Trimming at V came to 0 bases and at J to 6 bases, leaving 1 base not matched to a gene. Germline CDR1 reads SEHNR; CDR2 reads FQNEAQ (reference sequence). This CDR3 has 14 amino acids. CDR3 in DNA: TGTGCCAGCAGCTTAGCACTAGCGGCCAATGAGCAGTTCTTC. Translating gives CASSLALAANEQFF. The whole variable domain, remainder taken from reference TRBV7-9 and TRBJ2-1, is DTGVSQNPRHKITKRGQNVTFRCDPISEHNRLYWYRQTLGQGPEFLTYFQNEAQLEKSRLLSDRFSAERPKGSFSTLEIQRTEQGDSAMYLCASSLALAANEQFFGPGTRLTVL.

This clone was detected only once. The rearrangement joins TRBV7-2 to TRBJ2-1, with D perhaps matching TRBD2 (6 bases). V gave up 7 bases and J gave up 5 bases, with 12 bases separating them. Germline V lookup: CDR1 SGHTA, CDR2 FQGNSA. This CDR3 contains 13 residues. This CDR3 reads CASTLGGNNEQFF. DNA for the CDR3: TGTGCCAGCACCTTGGGCGGGAACAATGAGCAGTTCTTC.